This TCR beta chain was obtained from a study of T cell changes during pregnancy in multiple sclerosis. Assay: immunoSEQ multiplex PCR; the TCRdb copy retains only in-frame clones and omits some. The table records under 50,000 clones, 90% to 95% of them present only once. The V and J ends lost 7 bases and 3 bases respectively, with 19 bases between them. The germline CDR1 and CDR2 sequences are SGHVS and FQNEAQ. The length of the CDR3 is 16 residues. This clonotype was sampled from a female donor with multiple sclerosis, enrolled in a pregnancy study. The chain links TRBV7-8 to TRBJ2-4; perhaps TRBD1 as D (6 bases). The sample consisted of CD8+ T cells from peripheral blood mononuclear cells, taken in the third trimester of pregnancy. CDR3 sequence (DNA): TGTGCCAGCACCCCGGTACAGGGCCTCCTCAAAAACATTCAGTACTTC. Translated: CASTPVQGLLKNIQYF.